This T cell receptor (beta chain) was found in a study of T cell changes during pregnancy in multiple sclerosis. The data were produced by immunoSEQ multiplex PCR, yet TCRdb's version contains in-frame clones alone and is incomplete. The table records about 98,000 clones, 92% of them present only once. The CDR3 totals 14 residues. Losses at the gene ends were 5 bases for V and 6 bases for J; bases not matched to a gene: 3. From germline, CDR1 is LNHNV and CDR2 YYDKDF (reference sequence). The material sequenced was peripheral blood, taken after pregnancy. The rearrangement links TRBV15 to TRBJ2-3; 12 bases fit TRBD2. This clonotype was obtained from a female donor in good health, enrolled as a control in a pregnancy study. CDR3 sequence: CATSETSGGDTQYF. Written as DNA, the CDR3 is TGTGCCACCAGCGAAACTAGCGGGGGGGATACGCAGTATTTT.